These T cell receptor beta chains were read from a single sample in a study of brain metastases from non-small cell lung cancer. Some clones are missing from TCRdb's copy, which holds only in-frame ones; the method was immunoSEQ multiplex PCR. The data contain roughly 2,500 clones, 70% to 90% of them seen just once; the ten biggest clones take up 3.5% to 4%. Sequencing used primary lung tumor tissue. The receptors were gathered from a donor over 35 with non-small cell lung cancer. Each CDR3 is given with its conserved first and last residue.

v_gene: TRBV6-5; j_gene: TRBJ2-1; CDR3aa: CASSYGGGSNKQFF
v_gene: TRBV30; j_gene: TRBJ1-6; CDR3aa: CAWSVQRNNSPLHF
v_gene: TRBV29-1; j_gene: TRBJ2-5; CDR3aa: CSAAKGAQRLETQYF
v_gene: TRBV19; j_gene: TRBJ1-2; CDR3aa: CASSPTGDPNYGYTF
v_gene: TRBV19; j_gene: TRBJ2-3; CDR3aa: CASSIAGVGDTQYF
v_gene: TRBV12-3/TRBV12-4; j_gene: TRBJ1-5; CDR3aa: CASSTQGIQPQHF
v_gene: TRBV19; j_gene: TRBJ1-1; CDR3aa: CASKPRRGTGNTEAFF
v_gene: TRBV5-1; j_gene: TRBJ2-7; CDR3aa: CASSATPGSYEQYF
v_gene: TRBV28; j_gene: TRBJ1-1; CDR3aa: CASVSNTEAFF
v_gene: TRBV7-2; j_gene: TRBJ2-4; CDR3aa: CASNLAGTKNIQYF
v_gene: TRBV10-3; j_gene: TRBJ2-7; CDR3aa: CAISESGEDEQYF
v_gene: TRBV3-1/TRBV3-2; j_gene: TRBJ1-3; CDR3aa: CASSQVGGFSGNTIYF
v_gene: TRBV7-9; j_gene: TRBJ2-5; CDR3aa: CASSFRRDTQYF
v_gene: TRBV4-3; j_gene: TRBJ2-2; CDR3aa: CASSQGTSNTGELFF
v_gene: TRBV9; j_gene: TRBJ1-1; CDR3aa: CASSTGAQGNTEAFF
v_gene: TRBV4-2; j_gene: TRBJ2-4; CDR3aa: CASSQGGSVGNIQYF
v_gene: TRBV12-2; j_gene: TRBJ1-3; CDR3aa: CASRLRLAGSGNTIYF
v_gene: TRBV7-2; j_gene: TRBJ2-3; CDR3aa: CASSLRGGAHTQYF
v_gene: TRBV9; j_gene: TRBJ2-5; CDR3aa: CASSPRRDSFYQETQYF
v_gene: TRBV21-1; j_gene: TRBJ1-1; CDR3aa: CASNSLWERDTEAFF
v_gene: TRBV10-2; j_gene: TRBJ2-3; CDR3aa: CASRAGGVDTQYF
v_gene: TRBV4-1; j_gene: TRBJ1-5; CDR3aa: CVSSHKQGADNNQPQHF
v_gene: TRBV20-1; j_gene: TRBJ2-7; CDR3aa: CSAEEHEQYF
v_gene: TRBV12-3/TRBV12-4; j_gene: TRBJ1-1; CDR3aa: CASSFANTEAFF
v_gene: TRBV9; j_gene: TRBJ1-2; CDR3aa: CASSARDSSYGYTF
v_gene: TRBV7-8; j_gene: TRBJ1-2; CDR3aa: CASRSGTGQYGYTF
v_gene: TRBV12-3/TRBV12-4; j_gene: TRBJ2-1; CDR3aa: CASRRDGYNEQFF
v_gene: TRBV30; j_gene: TRBJ1-2; CDR3aa: CAWSVRQGAYGYTF
v_gene: TRBV5-5; j_gene: TRBJ1-4; CDR3aa: CASSLVWNEKLFF
v_gene: TRBV2; j_gene: TRBJ2-2; CDR3aa: CASSFSGRRTGELFF
v_gene: TRBV7-8; j_gene: TRBJ1-3; CDR3aa: CASSSVGGNTIYF
v_gene: TRBV6-5; j_gene: TRBJ1-1; CDR3aa: CASSGDFAEAFF
v_gene: TRBV7-2; j_gene: TRBJ1-2; CDR3aa: CASSLAFSELNYGYTF
v_gene: TRBV27; j_gene: TRBJ2-7; CDR3aa: CASSWGGNEQYF
v_gene: TRBV29-1; j_gene: TRBJ2-6; CDR3aa: CSALQGHGANVLTF
v_gene: TRBV4-1; j_gene: TRBJ2-5; CDR3aa: CASSQKWLAVQETQYF
v_gene: TRBV18; j_gene: TRBJ2-2; CDR3aa: CASSPLAGGPTTGELFF
v_gene: TRBV19; j_gene: TRBJ1-1; CDR3aa: CASRSTGETEAFF
v_gene: TRBV29-1; j_gene: TRBJ1-4; CDR3aa: CSVGEATGSTGKLFF
v_gene: TRBV27; j_gene: TRBJ2-5; CDR3aa: CASSLSRGVGETQYF
v_gene: TRBV28; j_gene: TRBJ2-7; CDR3aa: CASSINYEQYF
v_gene: TRBV30; j_gene: TRBJ1-1; CDR3aa: CAWSKGIYTKAFF
v_gene: TRBV12-3/TRBV12-4; j_gene: TRBJ2-1; CDR3aa: CASAPTERNEQFF
v_gene: TRBV5-1; j_gene: TRBJ1-2; CDR3aa: CASSGRGTGDSNYGYTF
v_gene: TRBV4-2; j_gene: TRBJ2-3; CDR3aa: CASSQAAGGGADTQYF
v_gene: TRBV19; j_gene: TRBJ2-7; CDR3aa: CASSMLAGPSEQYF
v_gene: TRBV7-3; j_gene: TRBJ2-2; CDR3aa: CASSFGRQVAGELFF
v_gene: TRBV19; j_gene: TRBJ1-1; CDR3aa: CANSPLRQGLLNTEAFF
v_gene: TRBV6-5; j_gene: TRBJ2-1; CDR3aa: CASSYSPSYNEQFF
v_gene: TRBV12-3/TRBV12-4; j_gene: TRBJ2-3; CDR3aa: CASSSTDTQYF
v_gene: TRBV7-6; j_gene: TRBJ2-7; CDR3aa: CASSLVGGSYEQYF
v_gene: TRBV7-9; j_gene: TRBJ2-3; CDR3aa: CASSSTGADTQYF
v_gene: TRBV24-1; j_gene: TRBJ2-3; CDR3aa: CAISSGASTQYF
v_gene: TRBV3-1/TRBV3-2; j_gene: TRBJ2-2; CDR3aa: CASSQGGELFF
v_gene: TRBV30; j_gene: TRBJ1-2; CDR3aa: CAWSVLGINYGYTF